This T cell receptor (beta chain) stems from a study of blood T cells in healthy people across ages. The V end was cut by 4 bases, the J end by 0 bases, with 13 bases between. Germline values: CDR1 LGHNA, CDR2 YNFKEQ. The CDR3 contains 16 residues. A J-beta primer mix and a sample-barcoded 5' primer were used in a second PCR of about 7 to 12 cycles. In TCRdb, the 5' RACE reads were re-called with MiXCR into one record per CDR3 protein. The sample contains more than 600,000 distinct CDR3 sequences, approximately 25% of which appear only once. The sample also formed part of further work on T cells of mothers and their children.

V is TRBV4-2 and J is TRBJ2-1; perhaps TRBD2 as D (5 bases). Sample: blood. The sequence was collected from a boy younger than 18 in good health. The CDR3 protein is CASSLGAVSSYNEQFF. The CDR3 nucleotides are TGTGCCAGCAGCCTGGGAGCGGTGAGCTCCTACAATGAGCAGTTCTTC.